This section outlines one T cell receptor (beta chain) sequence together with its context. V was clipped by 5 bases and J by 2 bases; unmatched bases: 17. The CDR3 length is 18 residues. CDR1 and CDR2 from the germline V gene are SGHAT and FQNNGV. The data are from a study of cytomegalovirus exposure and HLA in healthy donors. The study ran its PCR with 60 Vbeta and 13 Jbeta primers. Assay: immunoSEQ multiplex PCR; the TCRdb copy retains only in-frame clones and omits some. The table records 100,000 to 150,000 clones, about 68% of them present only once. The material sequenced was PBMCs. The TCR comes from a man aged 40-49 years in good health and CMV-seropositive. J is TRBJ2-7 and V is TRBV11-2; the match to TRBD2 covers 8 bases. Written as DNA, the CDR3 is TGTGCCAGCAGCCCTCCCGGGGGGGCCAAAGGGCGGGCCTACGAGCAGTACTTC. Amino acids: CASSPPGGAKGRAYEQYF. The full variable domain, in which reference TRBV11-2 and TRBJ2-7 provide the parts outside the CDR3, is EAGVAQSPRYKIIEKRQSVAFWCNPISGHATLYWYQQILGQGPKLLIQFQNNGVVDDSQLPKDRFSAERLKGVDSTLKIQPAKLEDSAVYLCASSPPGGAKGRAYEQYFGPGTRLTVT.